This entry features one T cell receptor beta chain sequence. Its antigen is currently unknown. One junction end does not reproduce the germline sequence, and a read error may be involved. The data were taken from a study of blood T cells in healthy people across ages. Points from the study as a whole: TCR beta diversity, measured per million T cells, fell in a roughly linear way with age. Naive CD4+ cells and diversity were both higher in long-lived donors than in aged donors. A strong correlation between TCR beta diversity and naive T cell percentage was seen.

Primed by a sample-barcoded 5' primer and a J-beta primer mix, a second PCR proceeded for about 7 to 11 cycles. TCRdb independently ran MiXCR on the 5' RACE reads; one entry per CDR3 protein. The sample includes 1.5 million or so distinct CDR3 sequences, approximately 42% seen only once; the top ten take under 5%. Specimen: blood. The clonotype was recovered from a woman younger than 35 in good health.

CDR3 bases: TGTACCAGCAGTGATGGACTGTACAATGAGCAGTTCTTC. Its protein is CTSSDGLYNEQFF. The chain joins TRBV27 to TRBJ2-1; maybe TRBD2 (5 bases). This CDR3 is 13 amino acids long. Germline V gene sequence: CDR1 MNHEY, CDR2 SMNVEV (reference sequence).